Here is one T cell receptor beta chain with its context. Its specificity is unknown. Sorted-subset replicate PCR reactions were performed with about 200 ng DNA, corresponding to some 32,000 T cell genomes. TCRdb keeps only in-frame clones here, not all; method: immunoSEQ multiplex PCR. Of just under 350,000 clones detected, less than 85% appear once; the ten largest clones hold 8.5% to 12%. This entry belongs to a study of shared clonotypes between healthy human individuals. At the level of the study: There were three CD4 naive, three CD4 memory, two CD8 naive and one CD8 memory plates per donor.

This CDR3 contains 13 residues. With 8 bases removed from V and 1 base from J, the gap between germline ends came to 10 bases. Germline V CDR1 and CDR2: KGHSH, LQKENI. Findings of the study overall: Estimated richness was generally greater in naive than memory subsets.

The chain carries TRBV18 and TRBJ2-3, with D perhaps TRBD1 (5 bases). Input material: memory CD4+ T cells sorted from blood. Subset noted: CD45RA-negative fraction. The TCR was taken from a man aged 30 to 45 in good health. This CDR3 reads CASLETGTDTQYF. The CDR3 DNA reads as TGTGCCAGCCTGGAGACAGGCACAGATACGCAGTATTTT.